This passage covers 25 T cell receptor beta chains from one sample sequenced in a study of human T cells and chemical hapten exposure. One entry per CDR3 protein, called by TCRdb with MiXCR from the RACE reads. The repertoire holds nearly 110,000 distinct CDR3 sequences, with 12% as singletons. This sample's time point: pre-sensitization, week 0. Treatment indicated: therapeutic diphenylcyclopropenone sensitization with weekly scalp DPC. This specimen consisted of whole blood, obtained in connection with sensitization to the hapten diphenylcyclopropenone (DPC). The receptors stem from a woman aged 50 to 60 with alopecia areata. Some clones in this sample may be carry-over from other donors' samples.

In this sample, this clonotype turned up a few times. J is TRBJ1-5 and V is TRBV27; D gene ambiguous. The CDR3 length is 14 residues. Trimming cost V 3 bases and J 4 bases, with 10 bases left between them. The germline CDR1 and CDR2 sequences are MNHEY and SMNVEV (reference sequence). The CDR3 protein is CASSFSRGNQPQHF. Written as DNA, the CDR3 is TGTGCCAGCAGTTTTTCCCGCGGGAATCAGCCCCAGCATTTT.

The table lists this clonotype with a few counts. The V gene is TRBV10-1, the J gene TRBJ1-6; 7 nucleotides align to TRBD1. V shed 11 bases and J 0 bases; nucleotides not matched to a gene: 13. The V gene's germline CDR1 is WNHNN and CDR2 SYGVQD (reference sequence). The CDR3 is 17 amino acids. The CDR3 DNA reads as TGCGCCCGAAAGTTGGGACAGACAAGCTCCTATAATTCACCCCTCCACTTT. Protein sequence: CARKLGQTSSYNSPLHF.

The chain couples TRBV28 to TRBJ1-5; D is possibly TRBD1 (6 bases). The V end lost 9 bases, the J end lost 0 bases, and 12 bases lay between the germline ends. The CDR3 spans 14 residues. Germline lookup yields CDR1 MDHEN and CDR2 SYDVKM. CDR3: CASRDTHSNQPQHF. CDR3 in DNA: TGTGCCAGTCGGGACACCCATAGCAATCAGCCCCAGCATTTT.

The CDR3, as DNA: TGTGCCAGCAGGTCCCCGGGACAGGGTATCTACGAGCAGTACTTC. It yields the protein CASRSPGQGIYEQYF. The chain carries TRBV6-5 and TRBJ2-7, with 9 bases fitting TRBD1. Germline CDR1 is MNHEY and CDR2 is SVGAGI. After removal of 6 bases from V and 3 bases from J, the junction contained 9 bases not matched to a gene. This CDR3 spans 15 amino acids.

This clonotype has a handful of counts. J is TRBJ2-7 and V is TRBV7-6; 7 nucleotides match TRBD2. CDR1 SGHVS and CDR2 FNYEAQ come from the germline V gene. Trimming removed 2 bases from V and 6 bases from J; junction bases left unmatched: 1. The CDR3 spans 12 residues. In DNA form, the CDR3 reads TGTGCCAGCAGCTTAACGGGGGGCGAGCAGTACTTC. Protein sequence: CASSLTGGEQYF.

The gene calls are TRBV2 and TRBJ2-4, with a possible D match to TRBD2 (6 bases). Trimming removed 6 bases at V and 1 base at J, with 13 bases between. The CDR3 consists of 15 residues. CDR1 is SNHLY, CDR2 FYNNEI, per germline. The CDR3 nucleotides are TGTGCCAGCAGGCCCGGGACTTCCGCCAAAAACATTCAGTACTTC. Its translation: CASRPGTSAKNIQYF.

The chain combines TRBV11-2 with TRBJ2-2; D is undetermined. Germline CDR1 is SGHAT and CDR2 is FQNNGV. The CDR3 loop spans 13 amino acids. V lost 2 bases, J lost 7 bases, and 8 bases lay in between. The CDR3 is CASSLTDGGELFF. CDR3 DNA: TGTGCCAGCAGCTTAACGGACGGCGGGGAGCTGTTTTTT.

The chain recombines TRBV6-5 with TRBJ1-1; tentatively, D is TRBD1 (5 bases). Germline V gene sequence: CDR1 MNHEY, CDR2 SVGAGI. V lost 3 bases and J lost 2, with 13 bases in between. The CDR3 contains 15 residues. This CDR3 is CASSYIRQSNTEAFF. DNA of the CDR3: TGTGCCAGCAGTTATATCCGACAGTCCAACACTGAAGCTTTCTTT.

This clonotype was detected a few times. The chain recombines TRBV11-2 with TRBJ1-1; 7 bases match TRBD1. V dropped 2 bases and J dropped 3; count of bases not matched to a gene: 3. This CDR3 comprises 14 residues. The germline V gene encodes CDR1 SGHAT and CDR2 FQNNGV. The CDR3 is CASSLRQGDTEAFF. CDR3 sequence (DNA): TGTGCCAGCAGCTTACGACAGGGAGACACTGAAGCTTTCTTT.

The chain couples TRBV2 to TRBJ2-3; D gene unclear. The V end lost 4 bases, the J end lost 12 bases, and 11 bases lay between the germline ends. Germline CDR1 reads SNHLY; CDR2 reads FYNNEI. The CDR3 totals 11 residues. CDR3: CASSVAAVQYF. CDR3 DNA sequence: TGTGCCAGCAGTGTGGCGGCGGTTCAGTATTTT.

This rearrangement joins TRBV28 to TRBJ2-7; 9 bases align to TRBD1. This CDR3 contains 15 residues. The J segment lost 4 bases and the V segment lost 4 bases, leaving 8 bases of the junction unmatched. Germline V lookup: CDR1 MDHEN, CDR2 SYDVKM. CDR3 protein: CASSSVGTGTYEQYF. For the CDR3, the DNA is TGTGCCAGCAGTTCCGTCGGGACAGGGACGTACGAGCAGTACTTC.

The chain employs TRBV4-3 and TRBJ1-6; unclear D gene. CDR3 length equals 12 residues. V lost 9 bases and J 9 bases, leaving 12 bases between the germline ends. Germline loops: CDR1 LGHNA, CDR2 YSLEER. The CDR3 DNA reads TGCGCCAGTCGGTCGGGCCTTTCACCCCTCCACTTT. It is translated as CASRSGLSPLHF.

This clonotype has a count of ten or more. The chain links TRBV12-3 or TRBV12-4 to TRBJ2-3; 7 bases match TRBD1. V was clipped by 1 base and J by 6 bases; unmatched bases: 4. This CDR3 spans 14 amino acids. The CDR3 DNA follows: TGTGCCAGCAGTTTAGGACAGGGATCGGATACGCAGTATTTT. Its translation: CASSLGQGSDTQYF.

This clonotype occurred many times. The chain carries TRBV7-9 and TRBJ1-6; a possible D gene is TRBD1 (5 bases). The CDR3 consists of 14 residues. The V end was cut by 3 bases, the J end by 8 bases, with 11 bases between. CDR1 SEHNR and CDR2 FQNEAQ come from the germline V gene (reference sequence). The CDR3 DNA follows: TGTGCCAGCAGCTTGATCGGGGCTGATTCACCCCTCCACTTT. Protein sequence: CASSLIGADSPLHF.

In DNA, the CDR3 is TGTGCCAGCAGTCTAACATTCGGGCAGTTCTTC. Amino acids: CASSLTFGQFF. This rearrangement joins TRBV11-2 to TRBJ2-1; D gene uncertain. The germline V gene has CDR1 SGHAT and CDR2 FQNNGV. The CDR3 has 11 amino acids. The V end was cut by 6 bases, the J end by 12 bases, with 12 bases between.

The chain has TRBV2 and TRBJ1-5, with D unclear. The CDR3 sequence is 14 residues long. Trimming shortened V by 8 bases and J by 2 bases, and 13 bases separated the two germline ends. Germline assignment: CDR1 SNHLY and CDR2 FYNNEI. The CDR3 DNA follows: TGTGCCAGCGCGCTGGACCAGGGCAATCAGCCCCAGCATTTT. Translation: CASALDQGNQPQHF.

This chain uses TRBV2 with TRBJ2-7, with a weak D call TRBD2 (6 bases). Trimming shortened V by 7 bases and J by 2 bases, and 15 bases separated the two germline ends. This CDR3 region has 14 residues. CDR1 is SNHLY, CDR2 FYNNEI, per germline. The CDR3 reads CASTRGTRTYEQYF. The CDR3 nucleotides are TGTGCCAGCACCCGCGGGACGAGGACCTACGAGCAGTACTTC.

The V call is TRBV15, the J call TRBJ2-3; weak D call: TRBD2 (5 bases). V was clipped by 5 bases and J by 6 bases, with 9 bases between them. Germline V gives CDR1 LNHNV, CDR2 YYDKDF (reference sequence). The CDR3 extends over 12 amino acids. CDR3 region: CATSAGEDTQYF. CDR3 DNA: TGTGCCACCAGCGCCGGGGAGGATACGCAGTATTTT.

The table lists this clonotype with a few counts. The chain combines TRBV7-2 with TRBJ2-1; D ambiguous. The germline gives CDR1 SGHTA, CDR2 FQGNSA. Between the trimmed V and J ends, which lost 2 bases and 9 bases, there was a span of 14 bases. CDR3 length equals 14 residues. This chain's CDR3 is CASSLLGFGSEQFF. Written as DNA, the CDR3 is TGTGCCAGCAGCTTATTGGGTTTCGGATCTGAGCAGTTCTTC.

The J gene is TRBJ2-5, the V gene TRBV29-1; D call uncertain. The ends were cut back, 4 bases at V and 5 bases at J, with 14 bases in the middle. The CDR3 runs to 13 residues. The germline CDR1 and CDR2 sequences are SQVTM and ANQGSEA. CDR3 in amino acids: CSVATGLGETQYF. The CDR3, as DNA: TGCAGCGTTGCCACGGGTCTTGGGGAGACCCAGTACTTC.

This chain uses TRBV28 with TRBJ1-2, with D unclear. Trimming pared 3 bases from V and 7 bases from J, leaving 12 bases between. In germline, CDR1 is MDHEN, CDR2 SYDVKM. The length of the CDR3 is 13 residues. The CDR3 region is CASSFDGVSGYTF. The DNA of the CDR3 is TGTGCCAGCAGTTTCGACGGTGTATCTGGCTACACCTTC.

The J gene is TRBJ2-3, the V gene TRBV5-6; D is uncertain. The germline V gene encodes CDR1 SGHDT and CDR2 YYEEEE. Trimming left V 4 bases short and J 3 bases short, with 6 bases between. The CDR3 extends over 12 amino acids. The DNA for the CDR3 is TGTGCCAGCAGCGCGGAGACAGATACGCAGTATTTT. Translating it yields CASSAETDTQYF.

This clonotype was seen only a few times. This chain uses TRBV5-1 with TRBJ2-5; D unclear. CDR3 length: 14 amino acids. V was trimmed by 0 bases and J by 5 bases, leaving 11 bases between them. The germline gives CDR1 SGHRS, CDR2 YFSETQ. CDR3 in DNA: TGCGCCAGCAGCTTGGAGCCGGGTGGGGAGACCCAGTACTTC. Amino acid sequence: CASSLEPGGETQYF.

This clonotype showed up many times. The V gene is TRBV20-1, the J gene TRBJ1-3; D ambiguous. This CDR3 spans 12 amino acids. Germline V lookup: CDR1 DFQATT, CDR2 SNEGSKA (reference sequence). V shed 6 bases and J shed 7 bases, with 13 bases lying between them. CDR3: CSAPEDKNTIYF. The CDR3 DNA reads as TGCAGTGCCCCGGAAGATAAGAACACCATATATTTT.

This clonotype was seen more than once but under ten times. This rearrangement joins TRBV6-5 to TRBJ2-5; D is undetermined. The CDR3 contains 13 residues. The germline V gene has CDR1 MNHEY and CDR2 SVGAGI. Trimming cost V 5 bases and J 3 bases, with 10 bases left between them. Here the CDR3 reads CASSREVEETQYF. The CDR3 nucleotides read TGTGCCAGCAGTCGAGAGGTTGAAGAGACCCAGTACTTC.